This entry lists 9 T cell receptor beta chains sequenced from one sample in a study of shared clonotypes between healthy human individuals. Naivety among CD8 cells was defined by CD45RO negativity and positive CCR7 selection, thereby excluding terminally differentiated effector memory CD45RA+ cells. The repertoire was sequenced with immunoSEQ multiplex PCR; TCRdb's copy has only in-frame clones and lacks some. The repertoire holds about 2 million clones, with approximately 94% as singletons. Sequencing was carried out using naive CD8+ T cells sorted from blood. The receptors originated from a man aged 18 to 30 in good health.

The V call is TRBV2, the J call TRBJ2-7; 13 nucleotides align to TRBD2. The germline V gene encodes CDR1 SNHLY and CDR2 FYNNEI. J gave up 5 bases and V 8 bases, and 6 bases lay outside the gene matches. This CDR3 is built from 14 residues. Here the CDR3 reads CASGGTSGTNEQYF. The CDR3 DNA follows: TGTGCCAGCGGAGGGACTAGCGGGACTAACGAGCAGTACTTC.

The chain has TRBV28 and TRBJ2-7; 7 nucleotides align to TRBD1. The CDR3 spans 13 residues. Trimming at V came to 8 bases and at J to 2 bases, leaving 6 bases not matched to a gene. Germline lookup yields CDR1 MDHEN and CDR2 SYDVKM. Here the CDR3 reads CASSQGQTYEQYF. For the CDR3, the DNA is TGTGCCAGCTCGCAGGGACAGACCTACGAGCAGTACTTC.

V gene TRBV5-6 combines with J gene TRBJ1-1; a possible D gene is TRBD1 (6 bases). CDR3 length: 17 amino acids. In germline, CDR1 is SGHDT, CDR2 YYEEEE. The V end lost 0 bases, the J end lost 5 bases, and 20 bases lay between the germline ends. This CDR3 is CASSLEISDRMGTEAFF. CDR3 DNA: TGTGCCAGCAGCTTGGAGATCTCGGACAGAATGGGAACTGAAGCTTTCTTT.

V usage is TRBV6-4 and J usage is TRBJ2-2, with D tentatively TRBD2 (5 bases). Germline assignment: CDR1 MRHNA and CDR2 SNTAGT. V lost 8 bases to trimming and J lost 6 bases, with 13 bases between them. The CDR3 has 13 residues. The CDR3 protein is CASRYTGAGELFF. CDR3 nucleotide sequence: TGTGCCAGCCGCTACACCGGGGCCGGGGAGCTGTTTTTT.

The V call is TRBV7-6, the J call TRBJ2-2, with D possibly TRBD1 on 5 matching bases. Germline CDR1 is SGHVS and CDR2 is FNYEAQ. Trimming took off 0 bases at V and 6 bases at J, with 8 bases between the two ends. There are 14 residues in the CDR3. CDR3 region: CASSLAQGPGELFF. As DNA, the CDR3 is TGTGCCAGCAGCTTAGCCCAGGGTCCCGGGGAGCTGTTTTTT.

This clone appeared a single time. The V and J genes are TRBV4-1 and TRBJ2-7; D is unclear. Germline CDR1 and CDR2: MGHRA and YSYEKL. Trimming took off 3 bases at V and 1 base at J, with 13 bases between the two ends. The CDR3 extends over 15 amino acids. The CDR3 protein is CASSHSPAVSYEQYF. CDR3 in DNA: TGCGCCAGCAGCCATAGCCCGGCAGTATCCTACGAGCAGTACTTC.

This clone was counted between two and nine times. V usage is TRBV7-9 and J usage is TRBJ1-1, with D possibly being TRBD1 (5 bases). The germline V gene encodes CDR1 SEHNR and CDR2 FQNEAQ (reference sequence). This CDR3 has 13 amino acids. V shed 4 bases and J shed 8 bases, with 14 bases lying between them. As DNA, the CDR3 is TGTGCCAGCAGCTCGGGACTGGAGGAGGAAGCTTTCTTT. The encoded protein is CASSSGLEEEAFF.

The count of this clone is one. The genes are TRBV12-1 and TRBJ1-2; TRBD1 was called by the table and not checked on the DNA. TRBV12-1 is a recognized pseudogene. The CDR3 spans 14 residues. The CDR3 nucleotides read TGTGCCAGCAGCCGGACAGGGGAGGGAAGGAGCTACACCTTC. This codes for CASSRTGEGRSYTF.

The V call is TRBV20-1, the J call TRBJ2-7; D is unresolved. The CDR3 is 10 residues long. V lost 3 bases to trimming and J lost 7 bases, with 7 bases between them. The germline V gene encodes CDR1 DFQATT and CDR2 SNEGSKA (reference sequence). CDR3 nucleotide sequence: TGCAGTGCTAGTATTGGGGAGCAGTACTTC. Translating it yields CSASIGEQYF.